The next 8 T cell receptor beta chains were all read from a single sample in a study of cytomegalovirus exposure and HLA in healthy donors. Method: immunoSEQ multiplex PCR; TCRdb's copy keeps in-frame clones and lacks some. The table lists around 200,000 clones, more than 65% of them singletons. The sequenced sample was PBMCs. These receptors all come from a woman aged 18-29 years in good health and CMV-seropositive.

The chain recombines TRBV5-5 with TRBJ1-2; D ambiguous. The CDR3 is 13 amino acids. From germline, CDR1 is SGHKS and CDR2 YYEKEE (reference sequence). V gave up 6 bases and J gave up 3 bases, with 12 bases separating them. The CDR3 DNA sequence: TGTGCCAGCATTGCGGCTAAGGACTATGGCTACACCTTC. It is translated as CASIAAKDYGYTF. Drawing the rest from reference TRBV5-5 and TRBJ1-2, the complete variable domain is DAGVTQSPTHLIKTRGQQVTLRCSPISGHKSVSWYQQVLGQGPQFIFQYYEKEERGRGNFPDRFSARQFPNYSSELNVNALLLGDSALYLCASIAAKDYGYTFGSGTRLTVV.

The chain uses TRBV18 and TRBJ2-7; 9 bases line up with TRBD1. J gave up 5 bases and V 6 bases, and 8 bases lay outside the gene matches. Germline V gene data show CDR1 as KGHSH and CDR2 as LQKENI. This CDR3 contains 14 residues. CDR3 region: CASSWGQGSHEQYF. CDR3 in DNA: TGTGCCAGCTCCTGGGGACAGGGTTCGCACGAGCAGTACTTC.

V is TRBV21-1 and J is TRBJ1-2; the table's D call, TRBD1, was not checked against the DNA. TRBV21-1 has pseudogene status. CDR3 length: 14 residues. The CDR3 DNA sequence: TGTGCCAGCAGCATACCGGGACAGGGATGTGGCTACACCTTC. Amino acids: CASSIPGQGCGYTF.

The chain employs TRBV29-1 and TRBJ2-7; a possible D gene is TRBD1 (6 bases). The germline CDR1 and CDR2 sequences are SQVTM and ANQGSEA. Trimming took 5 bases from V and 3 from J, leaving 14 bases between them. CDR3 length equals 13 residues. CDR3 region: CSVKAGVGYEQYF. The CDR3 nucleotides are TGCAGCGTTAAGGCAGGGGTGGGCTACGAGCAGTACTTC.

The genes are TRBV2 and TRBJ2-7; 7 nucleotides line up with TRBD2. Germline loops: CDR1 SNHLY, CDR2 FYNNEI. V lost 7 bases, J lost 0 bases, and 12 bases stayed unmatched. The CDR3 runs to 16 residues. The CDR3 DNA is TGTGCCAGCAAAGGTACCGGGACTAAGAGCTCCTACGAGCAGTACTTC. Translation gives CASKGTGTKSSYEQYF.

The V call is TRBV2, the J call TRBJ1-1, with D tentatively TRBD1 (6 bases). The CDR3 totals 14 residues. Trimming shortened V by 5 bases and J by 2 bases, and 12 bases separated the two germline ends. Germline assignment: CDR1 SNHLY and CDR2 FYNNEI. The CDR3 DNA reads TGTGCCAGCAGTTACAGGGCTGATAACACTGAAGCTTTCTTT. Protein sequence: CASSYRADNTEAFF.

The chain has TRBV13 and TRBJ2-1, with TRBD1 identical over 10 bases. Germline V gene sequence: CDR1 PRHDT, CDR2 FYEKMQ (reference sequence). The CDR3 runs 16 residues. The junction had 12 bases not matched to a gene; V was cut back by 5 bases and J by 8 bases. The CDR3 sequence is CASSAEYPTGGDEQFF. The CDR3 region has the DNA TGTGCCAGCAGCGCAGAGTACCCGACAGGGGGCGATGAGCAGTTCTTC.

J is TRBJ2-3 and V is TRBV5-1; D perhaps matches TRBD2 (6 bases). V dropped 8 bases and J dropped 0 bases, with 10 bases sitting between them. Per the germline V gene, CDR1 is SGHRS and CDR2 is YFSETQ. The CDR3 has 13 residues. In nucleotides, the CDR3 is TGCGCCAGTTCCGGGACTAGCACAGATACGCAGTATTTT. Protein: CASSGTSTDTQYF.